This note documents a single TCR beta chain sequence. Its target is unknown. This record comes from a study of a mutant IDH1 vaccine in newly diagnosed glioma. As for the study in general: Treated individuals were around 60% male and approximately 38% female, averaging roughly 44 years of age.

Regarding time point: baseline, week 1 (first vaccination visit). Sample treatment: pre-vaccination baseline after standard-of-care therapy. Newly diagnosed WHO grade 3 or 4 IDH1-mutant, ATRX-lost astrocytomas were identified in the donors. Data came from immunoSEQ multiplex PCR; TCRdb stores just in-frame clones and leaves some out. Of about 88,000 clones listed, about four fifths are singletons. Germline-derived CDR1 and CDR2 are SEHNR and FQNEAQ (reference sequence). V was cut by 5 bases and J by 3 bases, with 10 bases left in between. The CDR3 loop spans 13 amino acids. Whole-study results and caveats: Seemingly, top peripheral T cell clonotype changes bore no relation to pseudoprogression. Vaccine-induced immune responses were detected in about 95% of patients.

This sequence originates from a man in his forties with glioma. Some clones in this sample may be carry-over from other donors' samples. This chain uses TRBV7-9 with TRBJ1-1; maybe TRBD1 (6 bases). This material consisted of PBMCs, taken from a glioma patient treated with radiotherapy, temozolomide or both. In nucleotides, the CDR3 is TGTGCCAGCAGCGAGACAGGTGACACTGAAGCTTTCTTT. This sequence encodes CASSETGDTEAFF.